This T cell receptor beta chain was documented in a study of a mutant IDH1 vaccine in newly diagnosed glioma (dated by TCRdb to the early 2020s). Regarding the complete study: The 30 to 40 treated patients were 62.5% male and roughly 40% female, with a mean age of about 38 years. Peripheral blood was drawn at six visits: V03 (baseline), V05, V07, V10, V12 and V13. Longitudinal TCRB deep sequencing was done for about two dozen treated patients, wherever samples were available for exploratory analyses. Prior to enrollment, standard therapy consisting of radiotherapy alone, temozolomide alone, or radiochemotherapy with temozolomide had been administered to patients, with the combination being received by most patients. What the research found in general, with its limitations: The authors stated that sample limitations prevented analyses of patient blood samples from being reproduced. Availability determined which PBMC samples were chosen for TCRB deep sequencing. No apparent relationship was observed between pseudoprogression and alterations in the top peripheral T cell clonotypes detected by TCRB sequencing. Immune responses induced by the vaccine were seen in over 90% of patients across multiple MHC alleles.

Read against the paper, the sample's time point label means: baseline, week 1 (first vaccination visit). Sample treatment or condition, as interpreted from the label and publication: pre-vaccination baseline after standard-of-care therapy. The donors had newly diagnosed IDH1-mutant astrocytomas of WHO grade 3 or 4 that showed loss of nuclear ATRX. The samples were drawn from NOA16, a multicentre, single-arm, open-label phase I trial in Germany that tested a mutant IDH1 peptide vaccine in humans for the first time. Visit V03 blood draws served as the baseline sample for immunogenicity testing. Genomic DNA for TCRB sequencing was extracted from EDTA blood using the DNeasy Blood and Tissue Kit. About this clone itself: What this receptor recognizes is not known. Base qualities were left out, and no much larger clone turns up one base away.

Library preparation was by the immunoSEQ multiplex PCR assay. Rearranged TCR beta chain sequences were amplified with the hsTCRB Kit following the manufacturer's protocol. An Illumina MiSeq was used to sequence the TCRB libraries. On the study's bioinformatics: Demultiplexing, trimming and gene mapping were performed with the kit vendor's proprietary platform. TCRdb carries this immuneACCESS record with in-frame sequences only. Its versions omit some clonotypes, under half of them owing to an unresolved V gene in the studies checked, with the rest unexplained. V and J calls and clone size are copied from that table; D and trimming were computed from the DNA. The sample table lists about 25,000 clones, around 93% of them with a count of one. Of the sample, about 1.2% is held by the ten largest clones. From the cysteine up to the phenylalanine, the CDR3 has a length of 14 residues. Of the read, only the CDR3 DNA is kept; its 42 bases are in frame from base 1. Taken from the germline V gene, the CDR1 and CDR2 loops are SGDLS and YYNGEE. V and J lose 0 bases and 7 bases, and a span of 11 bases separates them.

This clonotype was sampled from a man aged 40-50 years with glioma. Rearrangement joined TRBV9 to TRBJ2-1, with the D gene not confidently named. The sequencing here drew on PBMCs, taken from a glioma patient treated with radiotherapy, temozolomide or both. The CDR3 region reads CASSVEISLNEQFF. The sequenced DNA is TGTGCCAGCAGCGTAGAGATTAGTCTTAATGAGCAGTTCTTC.